This TCR beta chain originates from a study of human CD8 memory T cell subsets. UMI-labeled 5' RACE yielded the TCR beta libraries. TCRdb re-called the 5' RACE reads and shows each CDR3 protein once, DNA omitted. There are about 3,300 distinct CDR3 sequences in the sample, with roughly a third held by the top ten. The germline CDR1 and CDR2 sequences are SGHNT and YENEEA. The length of the CDR3 is 13 residues. This TCR was sampled from a human donor in good health. Sample: CD8+ T cells from PBMCs. This rearrangement joins TRBV11-3 to TRBJ2-1; the D call from TCRdb, TRBD2, cannot be confirmed without DNA. The CDR3 loop reads CASTEGPNNEQFF.